The present entry profiles one T cell receptor beta chain with its context. Its antigen remains unknown. Unique molecular identifiers were built into the TCR beta cDNA libraries. T cells numbering about 0.85 to 10 million gave rise to some 520,000 cDNA molecules. TCRdb re-called the PCR reads with MiXCR, one entry per CDR3 protein. The sample comprises a few hundred thousand distinct CDR3 sequences, around a third of which are singletons, and roughly 13% rests with the top ten. The sample belongs to a study of post-analysis software for immune sequencing data. Whole-study findings and limits: Elevated frequency relative to controls characterized 4 or 5 TRBV segments in patients, TRBV5-6, TRBV5-1 and TRBV20-1 among them. In multiple sclerosis, normalized Chao1 diversity was significantly below that of controls.

The CDR3 loop spans 12 amino acids. The V end lost 11 bases, the J end lost 6 bases, and 14 bases lay between the germline ends. From germline, CDR1 is MGHDK and CDR2 SYGVNS. The rearrangement joins TRBV25-1 to TRBJ2-1; D is unresolved. Material for sequencing was blood. The sequence was collected from a girl between 5 and 17 years old with multiple sclerosis. CDR3: CAVAPLGNEQFF. DNA for the CDR3: TGTGCCGTGGCACCTCTGGGCAATGAGCAGTTCTTC.